This T cell receptor beta chain was retrieved from a study of blood T cell repertoires in COVID-19. Study at large: The United States, Italy and Spain supplied acute and convalescent COVID-19 samples. The analysed material was cDNA or gDNA that came from T cells, B-cell-depleted T cells, or PBMCs.

The CDR3 has 15 residues. CDR1 is MNHNY, CDR2 SVGAGI, per germline (reference sequence). Trimming took 6 bases from V and 6 from J; bases not matched to a gene: 10. Two negative PCRs, clearance, or symptom resolution had been documented for recovered Cohort 3 donors. TCRdb's copy holds only in-frame clones and misses some; the assay was immunoSEQ multiplex PCR. The table shows roughly 250,000 clones, with approximately 83% occurring only once. The specimen was PBMCs or T cells enriched from blood (not recorded which). This sequence was found in a woman in her forties or fifties who had recovered from COVID-19. The genes are TRBV6-6 and TRBJ2-3; 9 bases map to TRBD1. CDR3 nucleotide sequence: TGTGCCAGCAGGCCCCCGGGGACAGGGACCGATACGCAGTATTTT. Translation: CASRPPGTGTDTQYF.